The rows below give T cell receptor beta chains drawn from one sample of a study of radiation and T cells in renal cell carcinoma. Assay: immunoSEQ multiplex PCR; the TCRdb copy retains only in-frame clones and omits some. The table shows about 47,000 clones, with 80% occurring only once. The material was blood, obtained from a patient whose treatment included radiotherapy and nephrectomy. All receptors derive from an older woman with renal cell carcinoma. CDR3s include the opening cysteine and the closing phenylalanine or tryptophan. D genes are given only for firm matches. The size of a clone is reported for some rows only, either as once, few or many, or as a class for expanded clones.

clone size,D gene,V gene,J gene,CDR3 protein,CDR3 DNA
.,.,TRBV7-9,TRBJ2-1,CASSSGDYNEQFF,TGTGCCAGCAGCTCCGGGGACTACAATGAGCAGTTCTTC
once,.,TRBV4-1,TRBJ1-5,CASSQGGAGGWNQPQHF,TGCGCCAGCAGCCAAGGAGGGGCGGGGGGCTGGAATCAGCCCCAGCATTTT
.,TRBD1,TRBV7-8,TRBJ1-4,CASSLTGQGQGKLFF,TGTGCCAGCAGCTTAACGGGACAGGGGCAGGGAAAACTGTTTTTT
.,.,TRBV5-4,TRBJ1-2,CASSLDTGYGYTF,TGTGCCAGCAGCCTCGACACCGGTTATGGCTACACCTTC
.,TRBD2,TRBV27,TRBJ2-3,CASTPSGTSGRNTQYF,TGTGCCAGCACCCCGTCCGGGACTAGCGGGAGAAATACGCAGTATTTT
few,TRBD2,TRBV15,TRBJ2-7,CATSRDVTSGVLFGNEQYF,TGTGCCACCAGCAGAGATGTAACTAGCGGGGTGCTTTTTGGCAACGAGCAGTACTTC
.,.,TRBV6-6,TRBJ2-2,CASSSTLAGELFF,TGTGCCAGCAGTTCCACCTTGGCCGGGGAGCTGTTTTTT
once,TRBD2,TRBV18,TRBJ2-2,CASSPKGLAGRRDTGELFF,TGTGCCAGCTCACCAAAAGGGCTAGCGGGAAGACGGGACACCGGGGAGCTGTTTTTT
.,.,TRBV9,TRBJ1-1,CASSVGDGYMNTEAFF,TGTGCCAGCAGCGTAGGAGACGGCTATATGAACACTGAAGCTTTCTTT
.,TRBD1,TRBV2,TRBJ1-3,CASMGTGDGNTIYF,TGTGCCAGCATGGGGACAGGGGACGGAAACACCATATATTTT
.,.,TRBV7-2,TRBJ1-5,CASSPNVGIGNQPQHF,TGTGCCAGCAGCCCAAATGTGGGTATCGGCAATCAGCCCCAGCATTTT